These 9 T cell receptor beta chains came from one sample sequenced in a study of beta chain features in type 1 diabetes (dated by TCRdb to the late 2010s). Their antigens remain unidentified. What the work shows at the level of the full study, not this receptor alone: A moderate but significant shortening of TCRB CDR3 length was observed in type 1 diabetes patients in all four CD4+ subsets.

The receptor library was made with the immunoSEQ multiplex PCR assay. All of the isolated RNA was reverse transcribed with the High Capacity cDNA Reverse Transcription Kit, so expressed TCRB transcripts were sequenced. TCRdb provides this immuneACCESS table in a form limited to in-frame rearrangements. Some clones are lacking; in checked studies, under half of them reflect an unresolved V gene, and why the rest are absent is not known. The sample data list under 350,000 clones, and approximately 25% of these were observed just once. The ten largest clones add up to around 0.011% of the sample. The material sequenced was naive CD4+ T cells from blood. The cell subset or site label corresponds to: true naive CD4+ T cells. The source is a woman in her twenties or thirties with type 1 diabetes.

The V call is TRBV5-1, the J call TRBJ2-3, with 8 positions matching TRBD1. Germline trimming cut 3 bases from V and 9 bases from J; bases unmatched to any gene: 9. The germline CDR1 and CDR2 sequences are SGHRS and YFSETQ. The CDR3 has 14 residues. The CDR3 bases are TGCGCCAGCAGCTCGCCGGGACAGGACTCGACGCAGTATTTT. Its translation is CASSSPGQDSTQYF.

This clone was seen a few times. The rearrangement links TRBV4-2 to TRBJ2-7, with D unclear. The germline CDR1 and CDR2 sequences are LGHNA and YNFKEQ. The V end was cut by 1 base, the J end by 5 bases, with 9 bases between. The CDR3 is made up of 13 amino acids. This chain's CDR3 is CASSQAPPDEQYF. As DNA, the CDR3 is TGTGCCAGCAGCCAAGCACCCCCGGACGAGCAGTACTTC.

A few counts support this clone. V gene TRBV23-1 combines with J gene TRBJ2-5, with D possibly TRBD1 on 6 matching bases. TRBV23-1 falls under the ORF class, with uncertain function. Trimming stripped 6 bases from V and 2 bases from J, with 10 bases between. This CDR3 spans 13 amino acids. The CDR3 here is CASRDSRQETQYF. CDR3 nucleotide sequence: TGCGCCAGCAGGGACAGTCGTCAAGAGACCCAGTACTTC.

This clone was seen only a few times. The V and J genes are TRBV4-2 and TRBJ2-7, with 8 bases fitting TRBD2. The CDR3 is 18 amino acids. V dropped 1 base and J dropped 0; count of bases not matched to a gene: 11. The V gene's germline CDR1 is LGHNA and CDR2 YNFKEQ. The CDR3 spells CASSQVSSGLDRSYEQYF. The CDR3 coding sequence is TGTGCCAGCAGCCAAGTTTCTAGCGGGCTAGATCGCTCCTACGAGCAGTACTTC.

A few counts support this clone. Other DNA variants within this sample encode the same CDR3. This chain joins TRBV20-1 and TRBJ2-5; perhaps TRBD2 as D (5 bases). V gave up 6 bases and J gave up 5 bases, with 10 bases separating them. This CDR3 contains 11 residues. Per germline, CDR1 DFQATT and CDR2 SNEGSKA (reference sequence). The CDR3 is CSAPRGETQYF. Written as DNA, the CDR3 is TGCAGTGCCCCAAGAGGGGAGACCCAGTACTTC.

This chain uses TRBV9 with TRBJ2-5; TRBD2 agrees at 8 bases. J lost 3 bases, V lost 0 bases, and 4 bases had no gene match. The germline V gene encodes CDR1 SGDLS and CDR2 YYNGEE. The CDR3 has 15 amino acids. CDR3 in amino acids: CASSVDGTREETQYF. CDR3 nucleotides: TGTGCCAGCAGCGTAGACGGGACTAGGGAAGAGACCCAGTACTTC.

The chain carries TRBV5-1 and TRBJ2-3; 9 bases match TRBD2. CDR1 and CDR2 from the germline V gene are SGHRS and YFSETQ. The CDR3 is 16 amino acids. V shed 4 bases and J 0 bases; nucleotides not matched to a gene: 6. For the CDR3, the DNA is TGCGCCAGCAGCCCTGGGACTAGCCTGAGCACAGATACGCAGTATTTT. The encoded protein is CASSPGTSLSTDTQYF.

The rearrangement links TRBV7-2 to TRBJ2-1, with D uncertain. Looked up from germline, CDR1 is SGHTA and CDR2 is FQGNSA. This CDR3 comprises 14 residues. Trimming left V 1 base short and J 5 bases short, with 9 bases between. The CDR3 DNA reads TGTGCCAGCAGCTTAGTTTCGGTCAACAATGAGCAGTTCTTC. The encoded protein is CASSLVSVNNEQFF. Complete variable domain (other parts from reference TRBV7-2 and TRBJ2-1): GAGVSQSPSNKVTEKGKDVELRCDPISGHTALYWYRQSLGQGLEFLIYFQGNSAPDKSGLPSDRFSAERTGGSVSTLTIQRTQQEDSAVYLCASSLVSVNNEQFFGPGTRLTVL.

Turning to this clone: At one end, the junction sequence differs from germline, possibly due to a read error. The chain couples TRBV6-5 to TRBJ2-7; no reliable D call. The germline CDR1 and CDR2 sequences are MNHEY and SVGAGI. The CDR3 is made up of 13 amino acids. The CDR3 nucleotides are TGTGCCAGCAGTGACTCTCCAACCTACGAGCAGTACTTC. This codes for CASSDSPTYEQYF.